The rows below give T cell receptor beta chains drawn from one sample of a study of cytomegalovirus exposure and HLA in healthy donors. The data were produced by immunoSEQ multiplex PCR, yet TCRdb's version contains in-frame clones alone and is incomplete. The top ten hold approximately 2% of the sample, which has around 150,000 clones, roughly three quarters seen once. The source material was PBMCs. The receptors derive from a man aged 30 to 45 in good health and CMV-seronegative. Both conserved end residues are part of each CDR3. Fields, in order: D gene, V gene, J gene, CDR3 protein. The D gene is left open where the match is weak.

D: .
V: TRBV28
J: TRBJ1-6
CDR3: CASSLGAGLYSPLHF

D: TRBD1
V: TRBV6-1
J: TRBJ1-2
CDR3: CASNRDRWDYGYTF

D: TRBD1
V: TRBV28
J: TRBJ2-7
CDR3: CASSSQGAEQYF

D: TRBD2
V: TRBV10-3
J: TRBJ2-2
CDR3: CAISVTSANTGELFF

D: .
V: TRBV6-5
J: TRBJ1-3
CDR3: CASSYSNRRNTIYF

D: TRBD2
V: TRBV10-3
J: TRBJ2-5
CDR3: CAISGGLAGGQETQYF

D: TRBD2
V: TRBV5-4
J: TRBJ2-3
CDR3: CATTLGTSRSTDTQYF

D: .
V: TRBV11-2
J: TRBJ1-2
CDR3: CASSLWGGDYGYTF

D: .
V: TRBV6-5
J: TRBJ2-1
CDR3: CASRMTGSSYNEQFF

D: .
V: TRBV13
J: TRBJ2-7
CDR3: CASSPRSSYEQYF

D: .
V: TRBV25-1
J: TRBJ2-3
CDR3: CASSEMRLSETDTQYF

D: TRBD1
V: TRBV28
J: TRBJ2-3
CDR3: CASRPTGVDTQYF

D: TRBD2
V: TRBV6-1
J: TRBJ2-3
CDR3: CASSERGGRAPDTQYF

D: .
V: TRBV6-1
J: TRBJ2-7
CDR3: CASRPDKEGRNEQYF

D: .
V: TRBV27
J: TRBJ2-3
CDR3: CASSYTGTSTDTQYF

D: TRBD2
V: TRBV4-1
J: TRBJ2-3
CDR3: CASRPGLAVPDTQYF

D: .
V: TRBV6-1
J: TRBJ1-5
CDR3: CASSEKVAARSINQPQHF

D: .
V: TRBV6-6
J: TRBJ2-7
CDR3: CASSYAGTGYEQYF

D: .
V: TRBV9
J: TRBJ2-1
CDR3: CASSVLGDVYNEQFF

D: TRBD2
V: TRBV5-4
J: TRBJ2-7
CDR3: CASSLRLAGEPVYF

D: TRBD2
V: TRBV7-3
J: TRBJ2-1
CDR3: CASSPYPGGAGHNEQFF

D: .
V: TRBV7-9
J: TRBJ1-2
CDR3: CASSSDTVRGHTF

D: .
V: TRBV10-2
J: TRBJ2-7
CDR3: CASSATYEQYF

D: TRBD1
V: TRBV2
J: TRBJ2-7
CDR3: CASSGSGTGVYEQYF

D: .
V: TRBV27
J: TRBJ1-4
CDR3: CASSYYGADEKLFF

D: .
V: TRBV7-3
J: TRBJ2-1
CDR3: CASSMTRQASSYNEQFF

D: TRBD1
V: TRBV15
J: TRBJ2-1
CDR3: CATSRGTGYNEQFF

D: .
V: TRBV9
J: TRBJ2-2
CDR3: CASSGGGGRRTGELFF

D: .
V: TRBV5-1
J: TRBJ2-1
CDR3: CASSLASSRSLGSYNEQFF

D: TRBD1
V: TRBV5-8
J: TRBJ2-5
CDR3: CASSPGQGQETQYF

D: .
V: TRBV21-1
J: TRBJ2-7
CDR3: CASSRCLYAYEQYF

D: TRBD1
V: TRBV28
J: TRBJ2-1
CDR3: CASSSGTENEQFF

D: TRBD1
V: TRBV27
J: TRBJ1-4
CDR3: CASSPRQGPNEKLFF

D: .
V: TRBV2
J: TRBJ1-3
CDR3: CASSERRDSGNTIYF